Below are 16 T cell receptor beta chains sequenced from a single sample in a study of STAT5B mutations in CD4+ large granular lymphocyte leukemia (dated by TCRdb to the early 2020s). Library preparation was by the immunoSEQ multiplex PCR assay. TCRdb provides this immuneACCESS table in a form limited to in-frame rearrangements. Some clones are lacking; in checked studies, under half of them reflect an unresolved V gene, and why the rest are absent is not known. This sample lists about 40,000 clones; about 81% were detected once. Approximately 0.35% of the sample is taken by the ten largest. Sequencing used CD4+ T cells from blood buffy coats. These receptors were obtained from a human donor in good health.

The chain couples TRBV18 to TRBJ1-1; no clear D gene. The CDR3 loop spans 16 amino acids. The V gene's germline CDR1 is KGHSH and CDR2 LQKENI. The ends were cut back, 0 bases at V and 11 bases at J, with 22 bases in the middle. CDR3 amino acids: CASSPPIVVNPLGAFF. CDR3 nucleotide sequence: TGTGCCAGCTCACCACCCATCGTCGTGAATCCGCTGGGTGCTTTCTTT.

The chain employs TRBV30 and TRBJ2-1; 10 bases match TRBD2. The J segment lost 4 bases and the V segment lost 0 bases, leaving 12 bases of the junction unmatched. This CDR3 spans 18 amino acids. Per germline, CDR1 GTSNPN and CDR2 SVGIG (reference sequence). CDR3 amino acids: CAWSVRVTSGTLYNEQFF. In DNA form, the CDR3 reads TGTGCCTGGAGTGTAAGGGTTACTAGCGGGACTCTATACAATGAGCAGTTCTTC.

This clone appeared a single time. CDR3 residues: CASSHIARYGYTF. CDR3 sequence (DNA): TGTGCCAGCAGTCACATAGCTCGATATGGCTACACCTTC. The rearrangement joins TRBV6-1 to TRBJ1-2; D is ambiguous. From germline, CDR1 is MNHNS and CDR2 SASEGT. Deletions cut 5 bases from V and 5 bases from J, with 12 bases between. The CDR3 runs to 13 residues.

The chain joins TRBV10-3 to TRBJ2-5, with D uncertain. The length of the CDR3 is 11 residues. Between the trimmed V and J ends, which lost 8 bases and 3 bases, there was a span of 7 bases. Germline V CDR1 and CDR2: ENHRY, SYGVKD. The CDR3 DNA reads as TGTGCCATCGCCAGCGAAGAGACCCAGTACTTC. Translated: CAIASEETQYF.

The CDR3 bases are TGTGCCAGCAGTGTAGGGGGTAATCAGCCCCAGCATTTT. This encodes CASSVGGNQPQHF. The gene calls are TRBV6-4 and TRBJ1-5; D is possibly TRBD1 (6 bases). The germline V gene has CDR1 MRHNA and CDR2 SNTAGT. This CDR3 region has 13 residues. Trimming removed 4 bases at V and 4 bases at J, with 8 bases between.

This clone was detected once. V is TRBV14 and J is TRBJ1-1; TRBD1 aligns across 9 bases. V lost 4 bases to trimming and J lost 5 bases; unmatched junction nucleotides: 5. This CDR3 is built from 14 residues. Looked up from germline, CDR1 is SGHDN and CDR2 is FVKESK. The CDR3 here is CASSRDRGGTEAFF. CDR3 coding DNA: TGTGCCAGCAGCCGCGACAGGGGGGGGACTGAAGCTTTCTTT.

Concerning this clone itself: The same CDR3 can be traced to other DNA sequences in this sample. The chain has TRBV4-1 and TRBJ2-2; either TRBD1 or TRBD2 may fit D (6 bases each). The CDR3 sequence is 15 residues long. Germline lookup yields CDR1 MGHRA and CDR2 YSYEKL. The V end lost 0 bases, the J end lost 6 bases, and 11 bases lay between the germline ends. In nucleotides, the CDR3 is TGCGCCAGCAGCCAAGAAGGGGGGAGCGCCGGGGAGCTGTTTTTT. Protein product: CASSQEGGSAGELFF.

This chain connects TRBV7-3 to TRBJ1-4; weak D call: TRBD1 (6 bases). In germline, CDR1 is SGHTA, CDR2 FQGTGA. Trimming took off 5 bases at V and 0 bases at J, with 16 bases between the two ends. The length of the CDR3 is 17 residues. The CDR3 loop reads CASSPGGGTATNEKLFF. CDR3 coding DNA: TGTGCCAGCAGCCCCGGGGGGGGCACGGCAACTAATGAAAAACTGTTTTTT.

The rearrangement uses TRBV5-1 and TRBJ1-2; the D is unclear. This CDR3 region has 13 residues. Germline V gives CDR1 SGHRS, CDR2 YFSETQ. V shed 7 bases and J shed 4 bases, with 14 bases lying between them. As DNA, the CDR3 is TGCGCCAGCGGGTTAGACAACAGCTATGGCTACACCTTC. It codes for CASGLDNSYGYTF.

The genes are TRBV19 and TRBJ1-5; no clear D. Germline loops: CDR1 LNHDA, CDR2 SQIVND (reference sequence). The ends were cut back, 5 bases at V and 4 bases at J, with 9 bases in the middle. This CDR3 has 13 residues. CDR3 amino acids: CASSPGGNQPQHF. CDR3 DNA sequence: TGTGCCAGTAGTCCCGGCGGTAATCAGCCCCAGCATTTT.

The J gene is TRBJ2-1, the V gene TRBV11-2; 7 bases agree with TRBD1. Trimming at V came to 0 bases and at J to 8 bases, leaving 7 bases not matched to a gene. This CDR3 has 15 residues. Germline CDR1 is SGHAT and CDR2 is FQNNGV. The CDR3 sequence is CASSLDQGVYHEQFF. In DNA, the CDR3 is TGTGCCAGCAGCTTAGACCAGGGGGTGTATCATGAGCAGTTCTTC.

This sequence joins TRBV18 and TRBJ1-5; D gene uncertain. CDR3 length: 16 amino acids. Germline CDR1 is KGHSH and CDR2 is LQKENI. V was trimmed by 3 bases and J by 2 bases, leaving 14 bases between them. The CDR3 here is CASSPVEGTGNQPQHF. The DNA of the CDR3 is TGTGCCAGCTCACCCGTCGAGGGAACGGGCAATCAGCCCCAGCATTTT.

The V gene is TRBV7-2, the J gene TRBJ2-1, with D uncertain. Trimming left V 3 bases short and J 5 bases short, with 2 bases between. Germline V gene lookup returns CDR1 SGHTA and CDR2 FQGNSA. The CDR3 has 11 residues. DNA of the CDR3: TGTGCCAGCAGCTTTAACAATGAGCAGTTCTTC. Translating it yields CASSFNNEQFF.

This sequence joins TRBV30 and TRBJ2-7, with 7 bases lining up with TRBD1. The V segment lost 3 bases and the J segment 0 bases; nucleotides outside the gene matches: 2. This CDR3 has 13 residues. Germline CDR1 GTSNPN, CDR2 SVGIG (reference sequence). The CDR3 protein is CAWSGQVSYEQYF. As DNA, the CDR3 is TGTGCCTGGAGCGGACAGGTCTCCTACGAGCAGTACTTC.

A remark on this clone: One end of the junction fails to match germline, which may point to a read error. This chain uses TRBV7-8 with TRBJ1-4, with D uncertain. The CDR3 is made up of 13 amino acids. Germline-derived CDR1 and CDR2 are SGHVS and FQNEAQ. The CDR3 loop is CASSLDGRREKNF. As DNA, the CDR3 is TGTGCCAGCAGCTTAGACGGAAGGCGGGAGAAAAATTTT.

The chain uses TRBV2 and TRBJ2-2; 7 nucleotides agree with TRBD1. CDR1 SNHLY and CDR2 FYNNEI come from the germline V gene. Trimming at V came to 4 bases and at J to 4 bases, leaving 3 bases not matched to a gene. This CDR3 region has 14 residues. This CDR3 reads CASSARQGTGELFF. DNA of the CDR3: TGTGCCAGCAGTGCCCGACAGGGCACCGGGGAGCTGTTTTTT. Based on the CDR3 plus reference TRBV2 and TRBJ2-2, the full variable domain is EPEVTQTPSHQVTQMGQEVILRCVPISNHLYFYWYRQILGQKVEFLVSFYNNEISEKSEIFDDQFSVERPDGSNFTLKIRSTKLEDSAMYFCASSARQGTGELFFGEGSRLTVL.